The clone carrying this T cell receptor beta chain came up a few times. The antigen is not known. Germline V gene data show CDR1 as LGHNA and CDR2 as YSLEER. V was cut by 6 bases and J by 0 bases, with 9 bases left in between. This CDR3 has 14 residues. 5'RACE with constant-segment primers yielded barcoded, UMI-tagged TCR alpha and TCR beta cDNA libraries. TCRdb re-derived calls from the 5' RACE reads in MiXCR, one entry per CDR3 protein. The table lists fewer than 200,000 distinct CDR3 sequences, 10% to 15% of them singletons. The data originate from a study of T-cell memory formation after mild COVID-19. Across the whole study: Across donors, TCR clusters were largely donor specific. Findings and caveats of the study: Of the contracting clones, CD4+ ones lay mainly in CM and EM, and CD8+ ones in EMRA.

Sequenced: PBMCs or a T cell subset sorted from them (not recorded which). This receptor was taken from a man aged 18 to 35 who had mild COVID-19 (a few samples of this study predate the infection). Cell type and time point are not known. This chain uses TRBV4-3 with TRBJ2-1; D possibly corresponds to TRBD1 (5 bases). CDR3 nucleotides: TGCGCCAGCAGTCCACAGGCCTCCTACAATGAGCAGTTCTTC. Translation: CASSPQASYNEQFF.